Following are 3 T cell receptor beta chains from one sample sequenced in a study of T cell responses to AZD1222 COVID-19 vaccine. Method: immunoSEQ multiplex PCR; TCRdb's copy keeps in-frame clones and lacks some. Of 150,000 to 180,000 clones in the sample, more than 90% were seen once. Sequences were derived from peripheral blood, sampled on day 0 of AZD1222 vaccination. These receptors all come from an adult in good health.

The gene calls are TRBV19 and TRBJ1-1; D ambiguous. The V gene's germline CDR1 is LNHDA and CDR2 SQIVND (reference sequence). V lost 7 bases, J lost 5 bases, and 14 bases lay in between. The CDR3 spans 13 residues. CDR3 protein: CASTLTLGTEAFF. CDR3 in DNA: TGTGCCAGTACCCTGACACTGGGGACTGAAGCTTTCTTT.

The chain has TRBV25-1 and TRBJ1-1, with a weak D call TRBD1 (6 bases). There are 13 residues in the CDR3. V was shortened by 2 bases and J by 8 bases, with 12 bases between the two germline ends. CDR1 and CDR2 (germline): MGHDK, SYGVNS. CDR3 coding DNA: TGTGCCAGCAGTGAAACCGGGACAAGAGAAGCTTTCTTT. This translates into CASSETGTREAFF.

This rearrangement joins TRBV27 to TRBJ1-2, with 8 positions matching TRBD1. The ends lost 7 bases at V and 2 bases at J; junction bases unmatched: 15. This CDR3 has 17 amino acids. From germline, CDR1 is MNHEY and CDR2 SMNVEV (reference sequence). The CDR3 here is CASTPRWTGMFNYGYTF. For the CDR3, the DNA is TGTGCCAGCACCCCCCGTTGGACAGGGATGTTCAACTATGGCTACACCTTC.